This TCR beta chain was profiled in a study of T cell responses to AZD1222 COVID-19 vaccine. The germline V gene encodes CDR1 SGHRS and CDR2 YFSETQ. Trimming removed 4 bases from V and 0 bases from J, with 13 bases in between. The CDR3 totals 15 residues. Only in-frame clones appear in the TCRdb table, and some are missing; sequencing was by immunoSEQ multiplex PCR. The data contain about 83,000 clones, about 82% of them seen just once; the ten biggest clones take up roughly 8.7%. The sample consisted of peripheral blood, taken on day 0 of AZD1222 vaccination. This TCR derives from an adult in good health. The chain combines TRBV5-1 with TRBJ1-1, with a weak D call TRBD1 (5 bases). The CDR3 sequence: CASSLMGGMNTEAFF. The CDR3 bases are TGCGCCAGCAGCCTGATGGGGGGTATGAACACTGAAGCTTTCTTT.